This T cell receptor (beta chain) was sequenced for a study of patients and donors after allogeneic stem cell transplantation. In TCRdb, the RT-PCR reads were re-called with MiXCR into one record per CDR3 protein. The repertoire holds approximately 410,000 distinct CDR3 sequences, with about a sixth as singletons. The trim removed 5 bases at V and 6 bases at J, leaving 7 bases unmatched. This CDR3 comprises 14 residues. Germline values: CDR1 MNHNS, CDR2 SASEGT. The sequenced sample consisted of blood, either unsorted or a sorted T cell fraction (not recorded which). The chain carries TRBV6-1 and TRBJ1-5; 7 bases align to TRBD1. This clonotype was sampled from a human donor who was either an allogeneic HSCT recipient or a stem cell or donor lymphocyte infusion donor (not recorded which). It is not recorded whose cells these are; they may come from a transplant donor. The CDR3 DNA is TGTGCCAGCAGTAGTGGAGGGGGCGGTCAGCCCCAGCATTTT. Translation gives CASSSGGGGQPQHF.